Listed below are T cell receptor beta chains from one sample, sequenced in a study of blood T cell repertoires in COVID-19. Generated by immunoSEQ multiplex PCR, the TCRdb table keeps only in-frame clones and is missing some. The sample lists over 140,000 clones, roughly 80% occurring once. Sequencing input: peripheral blood. The receptors stem from a woman in her fifties or sixties with active or convalescent COVID-19. The CDR3 runs from the conserved cysteine through the conserved F or W. A D gene is named only where the DNA matches it firmly. Not all rows give a size; the values are once, few, many and, for expanded clones, a class.

D gene,clone size,J gene,V gene,CDR3 DNA,CDR3 protein
NA,NA,TRBJ2-3,TRBV7-2,TGTGCCAGCAGCTTAGGGGGGGGCCCCCCAGATACGCAGTATTTT,CASSLGGGPPDTQYF
NA,NA,TRBJ1-1,TRBV19,TGTGCCAGTAGTATAGATCGGAGGAGGACTGAAGCTTTCTTT,CASSIDRRRTEAFF
TRBD1,NA,TRBJ2-1,TRBV5-1,TGCGCCAGCAGCGGAGAAAGTGGGGACAGCCGAGATGAGCAGTTCTTC,CASSGESGDSRDEQFF
NA,NA,TRBJ1-1,TRBV2,TGTGCCAGCAGTTGGGGGAGGGGTGGGGACACTGAAGCTTTCTTT,CASSWGRGGDTEAFF
TRBD1,NA,TRBJ2-7,TRBV5-4,TGTGCCAGCAGCGTAGGGGGCGTCAGGTTAAACGAGCAGTACTTC,CASSVGGVRLNEQYF
NA,NA,TRBJ1-1,TRBV30,TGTGCCTGGAGTCCCATCGGACTTGCGTGGGAAGCTTTCTTT,CAWSPIGLAWEAFF
NA,few,TRBJ1-6,TRBV7-9,TGTGCCAGCAGCTTAGGTAGTCAAAATTCACCCCTCCACTTT,CASSLGSQNSPLHF
TRBD1,NA,TRBJ1-1,TRBV5-6,TGTGCCAGCACCAACAGGGGGCGCAACACTGAAGCTTTCTTT,CASTNRGRNTEAFF
NA,NA,TRBJ2-1,TRBV7-2,TGTGCCAGCAGCTTAGGGCTAGGTGTCAATGAGCAGTTCTTC,CASSLGLGVNEQFF
NA,NA,TRBJ1-2,TRBV5-1,TGCGCCAGCAGCTTGGGTCCAGGGCCGGATGGCTACACCTTC,CASSLGPGPDGYTF
TRBD2,NA,TRBJ2-2,TRBV5-1,TGCGCCAGCAGCCTCGGGACTAGCGGGGTTAACACCGGGGAGCTGTTTTTT,CASSLGTSGVNTGELFF
TRBD1,NA,TRBJ1-4,TRBV30,TGTGCCTGGAGTGCAGGGACAGGGGCTAATGAAAAACTGTTTTTT,CAWSAGTGANEKLFF
NA,once,TRBJ2-5,TRBV19,TGTGCCAGTAGTGTTCAGACTGGGGGGGAGACCCAGTACTTC,CASSVQTGGETQYF
TRBD2,NA,TRBJ2-2,TRBV7-2,TGTGCCAGCAGCCTGTTCCGGCTAGCGGGAGTATCAAACACCGGGGAGCTGTTTTTT,CASSLFRLAGVSNTGELFF
NA,NA,TRBJ2-3,TRBV27,TGTGCCAGCAGTTTTGAGGGGGGGGACACAGATACGCAGTATTTT,CASSFEGGDTDTQYF
TRBD2,NA,TRBJ2-3,TRBV27,TGTGCCAGCAGGCGGGGGGGAGGGCCTCGCACAGATACGCAGTATTTT,CASRRGGGPRTDTQYF